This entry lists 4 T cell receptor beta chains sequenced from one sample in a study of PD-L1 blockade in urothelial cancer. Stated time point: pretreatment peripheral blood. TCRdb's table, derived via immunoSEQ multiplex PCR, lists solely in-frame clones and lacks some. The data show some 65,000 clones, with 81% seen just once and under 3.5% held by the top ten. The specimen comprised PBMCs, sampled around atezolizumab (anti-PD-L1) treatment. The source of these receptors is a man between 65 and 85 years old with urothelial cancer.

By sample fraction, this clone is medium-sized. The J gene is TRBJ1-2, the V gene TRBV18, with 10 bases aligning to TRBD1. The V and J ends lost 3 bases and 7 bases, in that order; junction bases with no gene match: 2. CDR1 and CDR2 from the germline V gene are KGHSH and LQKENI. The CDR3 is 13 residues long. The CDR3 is CASSPGTGVGYTF. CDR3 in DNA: TGTGCCAGCTCACCCGGGACAGGGGTTGGCTACACCTTC.

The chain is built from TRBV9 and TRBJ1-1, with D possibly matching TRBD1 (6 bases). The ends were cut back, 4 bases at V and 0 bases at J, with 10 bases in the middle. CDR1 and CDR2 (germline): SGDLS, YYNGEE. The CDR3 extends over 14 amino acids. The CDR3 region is CASSPTGLNTEAFF. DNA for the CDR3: TGTGCCAGCAGCCCGACAGGCCTGAACACTGAAGCTTTCTTT.

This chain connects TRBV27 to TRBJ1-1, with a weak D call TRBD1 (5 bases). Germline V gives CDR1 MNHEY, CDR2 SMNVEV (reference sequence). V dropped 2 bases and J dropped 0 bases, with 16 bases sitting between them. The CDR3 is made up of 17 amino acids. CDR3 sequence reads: CASSLRQGRAMNTEAFF. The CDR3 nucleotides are TGTGCCAGCAGTTTAAGGCAGGGAAGAGCTATGAACACTGAAGCTTTCTTT.

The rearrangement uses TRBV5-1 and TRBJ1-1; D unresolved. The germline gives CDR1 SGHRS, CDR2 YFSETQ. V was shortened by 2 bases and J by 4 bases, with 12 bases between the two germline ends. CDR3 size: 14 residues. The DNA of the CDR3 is TGCGCCAGCAGCTTTGAGGGTTCCGGCACTGAAGCTTTCTTT. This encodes CASSFEGSGTEAFF.